The rows below give T cell receptor beta chains drawn from one sample of a study of cytomegalovirus exposure and HLA in healthy donors. TCRdb's table, derived via immunoSEQ multiplex PCR, lists solely in-frame clones and lacks some. The table has 150,000 to 200,000 clones, more than 75% seen once. Sample: PBMCs. The receptors originated from a man aged 18 to 30 in good health and CMV-seropositive. Both conserved end residues are part of each CDR3. A D gene is named only where the DNA matches it firmly. Not all rows give a size; the values are once, few, many and, for expanded clones, a class.

V gene,J gene,D gene,clone size,CDR3 protein,CDR3 DNA
TRBV28,TRBJ2-1,.,.,CASSFQGNPYNEQFF,TGTGCCAGCAGTTTTCAGGGAAACCCCTACAATGAGCAGTTCTTC
TRBV4-2,TRBJ2-2,TRBD2,.,CASSQGLAGRTGELFF,TGTGCCAGCAGCCAAGGGCTAGCGGGACGGACCGGGGAGCTGTTTTTT
TRBV9,TRBJ1-5,TRBD1,.,CASNPTGGVQPQHF,TGTGCCAGCAACCCGACAGGGGGCGTTCAGCCCCAGCATTTT
TRBV5-6,TRBJ2-7,.,.,CASSTSSYEQYF,TGTGCCAGCAGCACTAGCTCCTACGAGCAGTACTTC
TRBV28,TRBJ2-3,.,.,CASRSSGDTQYF,TGTGCCAGCAGGTCCTCGGGGGATACGCAGTATTTT
TRBV19,TRBJ2-7,TRBD2,.,CASSSRLAGGPGYEQYF,TGTGCCAGTAGTTCACGACTAGCGGGAGGGCCGGGCTACGAGCAGTACTTC
TRBV28,TRBJ1-4,TRBD1,.,CASRRDRVYNEKLFF,TGTGCCAGTCGCCGGGACAGGGTTTACAATGAAAAACTGTTTTTT
TRBV5-1,TRBJ2-3,TRBD2,few,CASSPGLAEPDTQYF,TGCGCCAGCAGCCCCGGACTAGCGGAGCCAGATACGCAGTATTTT
TRBV14,TRBJ2-6,.,.,CASSQELGSGANVLTF,TGTGCCAGCAGCCAAGAGCTAGGATCCGGGGCCAACGTCCTGACTTTC
TRBV25-1,TRBJ2-7,TRBD1,few,CASSLTGDGQYF,TGTGCCAGCAGCCTAACAGGGGACGGGCAGTACTTC
TRBV9,TRBJ2-7,TRBD1,.,CASSPGQGQHEQYF,TGTGCCAGCAGCCCCGGACAGGGGCAGCACGAGCAGTACTTC
TRBV19,TRBJ2-7,.,few,CASSIVTGREQYF,TGTGCCAGTAGTATAGTTACAGGGCGGGAGCAGTACTTC
TRBV5-1,TRBJ2-7,TRBD1,few,CASSPLGTGAYEQYF,TGCGCCAGCAGCCCGTTAGGGACAGGAGCCTACGAGCAGTACTTC
TRBV7-9,TRBJ2-1,.,.,CASGGTDRSYNEQFF,TGTGCCAGCGGGGGGACCGACCGCTCCTACAATGAGCAGTTCTTC
TRBV28,TRBJ2-7,.,few,CASTDSSSYEQYF,TGTGCCAGCACCGACAGTTCGTCCTACGAGCAGTACTTC
TRBV9,TRBJ1-2,.,.,CASSVGGVRNYGYTF,TGTGCCAGCAGCGTGGGCGGGGTTAGGAACTATGGCTACACCTTC
TRBV5-1,TRBJ1-1,.,.,CASSLVGSGTEAFF,TGCGCCAGCAGCTTGGTAGGTAGCGGCACTGAAGCTTTCTTT
TRBV6-5,TRBJ1-5,.,.,CASSYSWPSNQPQHF,TGTGCCAGCAGTTACTCGTGGCCTAGCAATCAGCCCCAGCATTTT
TRBV4-1,TRBJ2-1,.,.,CASSQGNGLNSYNEQFF,TGCGCCAGCAGCCAAGGAAACGGACTAAACTCCTACAATGAGCAGTTCTTC
TRBV15,TRBJ1-5,TRBD1,once,CATSVDRRSNQPQHF,TGTGCCACCAGCGTGGACAGGCGGAGCAATCAGCCCCAGCATTTT
TRBV27,TRBJ1-4,TRBD1,.,CASSSGAGGYPF,TGTGCCAGCAGTTCTGGGGCAGGGGGCTATCCTTTT
TRBV2,TRBJ2-3,TRBD2,once,CASRTSGVNTDTQYF,TGTGCCAGCCGGACTAGCGGGGTTAACACAGATACGCAGTATTTT
TRBV19,TRBJ1-1,.,few,CASSIKARRAFF,TGTGCCAGTAGTATTAAAGCACGGAGGGCTTTCTTT
TRBV7-2,TRBJ2-2,TRBD2,.,CASSATSGLDTGELFF,TGTGCCAGCAGCGCGACTAGCGGGCTGGACACCGGGGAGCTGTTTTTT
TRBV9,TRBJ2-1,TRBD2,.,CASSPRTSQFFYNEQFF,TGTGCCAGCAGCCCGCGGACTAGCCAATTCTTCTACAATGAGCAGTTCTTC
TRBV9,TRBJ2-3,TRBD2,.,CASGGTSGGTDTQYF,TGTGCCAGCGGGGGGACTAGCGGGGGCACAGATACGCAGTATTTT
TRBV19,TRBJ1-2,TRBD1,many,CASMGTGLHGYTF,TGTGCCAGTATGGGGACAGGGTTGCATGGCTACACCTTC
TRBV5-4,TRBJ2-7,TRBD1,.,CASSTGQGEWLYEQYF,TGTGCCAGCAGCACGGGACAGGGGGAGTGGTTATACGAGCAGTACTTC
TRBV4-1,TRBJ2-5,TRBD2,.,CASSQGTSGQETQYF,TGCGCCAGCAGCCAAGGGACTAGCGGTCAAGAGACCCAGTACTTC
TRBV6-1,TRBJ2-7,TRBD2,.,CASSRLAGEQYF,TGTGCCAGCAGTCGTCTAGCGGGCGAGCAGTACTTC
TRBV29-1,TRBJ1-4,TRBD1,.,CSVAGGADEKLFF,TGCAGCGTTGCAGGGGGCGCAGACGAAAAACTGTTTTTT
TRBV5-1,TRBJ2-5,TRBD2,.,CASSLALAGDVKTQYF,TGCGCCAGCAGCTTGGCACTAGCGGGAGATGTTAAGACCCAGTACTTC
TRBV9,TRBJ2-7,TRBD1,.,CASSLGDSSYEQYF,TGTGCCAGCAGCTTAGGGGACAGCTCCTACGAGCAGTACTTC
TRBV6-1,TRBJ2-7,TRBD2,.,CASSGLAGPYEQYF,TGTGCCAGCAGTGGACTAGCGGGACCCTACGAGCAGTACTTC
TRBV30,TRBJ2-3,TRBD2,.,CAWSTGSGRNTQYF,TGTGCCTGGAGTACGGGTAGCGGGAGAAATACGCAGTATTTT
TRBV27,TRBJ1-1,.,.,CASSFGWGQGPGEAFF,TGTGCCAGCAGTTTTGGATGGGGTCAGGGTCCAGGAGAGGCTTTCTTT
TRBV30,TRBJ1-1,TRBD1,.,CASSDRGNTEAFF,TGTGCCTCCTCGGACAGGGGGAACACTGAAGCTTTCTTT
TRBV10-3,TRBJ2-7,.,many,CAISGADAYEQYF,TGTGCCATCAGTGGGGCAGACGCCTACGAGCAGTACTTC
TRBV7-9,TRBJ1-1,TRBD1,.,CASSLAGGATEAFF,TGTGCCAGCAGCTTAGCAGGGGGCGCGACTGAAGCTTTCTTT
TRBV7-9,TRBJ2-2,TRBD2,many,CASSFGRGLAGAGELFF,TGTGCCAGCAGCTTTGGTCGCGGACTAGCGGGTGCCGGGGAGCTGTTTTTT
TRBV7-7,TRBJ2-1,.,.,CASSTSQGESEQFF,TGTGCCAGCAGCACTTCACAGGGTGAAAGTGAGCAGTTCTTC
TRBV27,TRBJ2-3,TRBD2,.,CASSGLAGVGDTQYF,TGTGCCAGCAGTGGACTAGCGGGTGTAGGAGATACGCAGTATTTT
TRBV5-1,TRBJ2-1,TRBD2,.,CASSLGGTSGSSYNEQFF,TGCGCCAGCAGCTTGGGAGGGACTAGCGGGAGCTCCTACAATGAGCAGTTCTTC
TRBV1,TRBJ1-2,.,.,CTSSSKKYGVNGYTF,TGCACCAGCAGCTCGAAAAAGTACGGGGTGAATGGCTACACCTTC
TRBV4-1,TRBJ1-4,.,.,CASSQDPGEKLFF,TGCGCCAGCAGCCAAGATCCGGGAGAAAAACTGTTTTTT
TRBV27,TRBJ1-4,.,few,CASSLVASLGGTHEKLFF,TGTGCCAGCAGTTTAGTGGCCAGCCTAGGGGGAACGCATGAAAAACTGTTTTTT
TRBV6-1,TRBJ2-5,TRBD2,once,CASSESAGGQETQYF,TGTGCCAGCAGTGAAAGCGCGGGAGGGCAAGAGACCCAGTACTTC
TRBV7-3,TRBJ2-1,TRBD1,.,CASSSSGTGEDEQFF,TGTGCCAGCAGCTCATCCGGGACAGGGGAGGATGAGCAGTTCTTC
TRBV4-3,TRBJ1-2,.,.,CASSVHRSTASYGYTF,TGCGCCAGCAGCGTCCACCGGTCGACAGCCTCCTATGGCTACACCTTC
TRBV7-9,TRBJ2-7,TRBD2,.,CASSLGGLAGTSYEQYF,TGTGCCAGCAGCTTAGGGGGACTAGCGGGGACGTCCTACGAGCAGTACTTC
TRBV5-1,TRBJ1-1,TRBD1,.,CASSLGTGQGAEAFF,TGCGCCAGCAGCTTGGGGACCGGACAGGGCGCTGAAGCTTTCTTT
TRBV29-1,TRBJ2-5,.,.,CSVESRGRRGETQYF,TGCAGCGTTGAAAGTAGGGGGAGAAGAGGAGAGACCCAGTACTTC
TRBV18,TRBJ1-1,.,.,CASSQAGNTEAFF,TGTGCCAGCTCACAGGCAGGGAACACTGAAGCTTTCTTT
TRBV30,TRBJ2-3,.,.,CAWSVLVDTQYF,TGTGCCTGGAGTGTACTAGTGGATACGCAGTATTTT
TRBV20-1,TRBJ2-1,TRBD2,.,CGTSGSHEQFF,TGCGGGACTAGCGGGAGTCATGAGCAGTTCTTC
TRBV5-1,TRBJ2-5,.,.,CASSLKGVETQYF,TGCGCCAGCAGCTTAAAGGGGGTGGAGACCCAGTACTTC
TRBV30,TRBJ1-1,.,many,CAWSVGGDTEAFF,TGTGCCTGGAGTGTTGGGGGCGACACTGAAGCTTTCTTT